The 7 T cell receptor beta chains below come from one sample, sequenced in a study of blood T cell repertoires in COVID-19. The method was immunoSEQ multiplex PCR; TCRdb's version includes in-frame clones alone and lacks a portion of them. The sample lists over 55,000 clones, 82% seen once, with around 21% in the top ten. Sequencing was carried out using peripheral blood. These receptors all come from a woman between 55 and 75 years old with acute or convalescent COVID-19.

The chain combines TRBV2 with TRBJ2-7, with 7 bases matching TRBD2. The CDR3 runs 15 residues. V lost 5 bases to trimming and J lost 1 base; unmatched junction nucleotides: 8. From germline, CDR1 is SNHLY and CDR2 FYNNEI. The CDR3, as DNA: TGTGCCAGCAGTATAACAGGCGGGGGTTCCTACGAGCAGTACTTC. The encoded protein is CASSITGGGSYEQYF.

This rearrangement joins TRBV2 to TRBJ1-6, with D uncertain. This CDR3 has 13 amino acids. CDR1 is SNHLY, CDR2 FYNNEI, per germline. With 8 bases removed from V and 7 bases from J, the gap between germline ends came to 12 bases. The CDR3 sequence is CASRLQLNSPLHF. The CDR3 DNA is TGTGCCAGCCGACTTCAGTTAAATTCACCCCTCCACTTT.

This chain joins TRBV3-1 (or the pseudogene TRBV3-2) and TRBJ2-7, with 7 positions matching TRBD2. This CDR3 has 18 residues. The trim removed 2 bases at V and 4 bases at J, leaving 17 bases unmatched. From germline, CDR1 is LGHDT and CDR2 YNNKEL (reference sequence). Here the CDR3 reads CASSQNPGPVGGMYEQYF. CDR3 bases: TGTGCCAGCAGCCAAAATCCCGGACCGGTCGGGGGGATGTACGAGCAGTACTTC.

The chain joins TRBV29-1 to TRBJ2-3; 8 bases match TRBD1. CDR3 length: 13 amino acids. Losses at the gene ends were 8 bases for V and 0 bases for J; bases not matched to a gene: 4. Looked up from germline, CDR1 is SQVTM and CDR2 is ANQGSEA. CDR3 residues: CSITGGSTDTQYF. In nucleotides, the CDR3 is TGCAGCATAACAGGGGGAAGCACAGATACGCAGTATTTT.

The chain combines TRBV7-9 with TRBJ2-5; 11 nucleotides line up with TRBD1. With V trimmed by 3 bases and J by 1 base, 4 bases remained unmatched. Germline assignment: CDR1 SEHNR and CDR2 FQNEAQ (reference sequence). This CDR3 has 16 amino acids. The DNA for the CDR3 is TGTGCCAGCAGCTTGAGGACAGGGGGCGTCCAAGAGACCCAGTACTTC. It encodes CASSLRTGGVQETQYF.

This chain connects TRBV19 to TRBJ2-6; D is unclear. Germline-derived CDR1 and CDR2 are LNHDA and SQIVND (reference sequence). Trimming took 4 bases from V and 2 from J, leaving 3 bases between them. The CDR3 sequence is 13 residues long. CDR3 residues: CASSTAGANVLTF. The CDR3, as DNA: TGTGCCAGTAGTACCGCTGGGGCCAACGTCCTGACTTTC.

The chain employs TRBV19 and TRBJ1-5; a weak D match, TRBD1 (6 bases). CDR1 is LNHDA, CDR2 SQIVND, per germline (reference sequence). Trimming pared 0 bases from V and 9 bases from J, leaving 15 bases between. The CDR3 spans 15 residues. CDR3: CASSIDRGPDRPQHF. CDR3 sequence (DNA): TGTGCCAGTAGTATAGACAGGGGCCCGGATCGGCCCCAGCATTTT.